The 3 T cell receptor beta chains below were found in one sample sequenced in a study of T cells in Graves' hyperthyroidism and ophthalmopathy. RNA transcripts yielded amplified TCR beta CDR3 regions. RT-PCR in the first round (using the HTBI primer set) targeted the TCR CDR3. MiXCR was run by TCRdb on the multiplex PCR reads, yielding one entry per CDR3 protein. The sample shows roughly 750,000 distinct CDR3 sequences, about 17% of them seen only once. Specimen: blood. Every receptor here comes from a man aged 18 to 29 with Graves' hyperthyroidism.

As regards this clonotype: The conserved phenylalanine or tryptophan is not found at the CDR3 terminus, so this likely reflects a read error. The rearrangement links TRBV20-1 to TRBJ2-7; TRBD2 matches 8 bases. The CDR3 consists of 14 residues. Per the germline V gene, CDR1 is DFQATT and CDR2 is SNEGSKA (reference sequence). The CDR3 bases are TGCAGACCGGGGGGGAGGGTCAGCTCCTACGAGCAGTACCTC. As protein: CRPGGRVSSYEQYL.

The rearrangement joins TRBV19 to TRBJ2-5; 11 bases are a match to TRBD2. The CDR3 is 15 residues long. V dropped 0 bases and J dropped 4; count of bases not matched to a gene: 1. The germline CDR1 and CDR2 sequences are LNHDA and SQIVND (reference sequence). The CDR3 nucleotides read TGTGCCAGTAGTATAGAGGGGACTAGCGGAGAGACCCAGTACTTC. This encodes CASSIEGTSGETQYF.

This clonotype turned up a few times. The chain links TRBV10-1 to TRBJ2-7; D might be TRBD1 (6 bases). V gave up 2 bases and J gave up 5 bases, with 16 bases separating them. This CDR3 is built from 15 residues. Germline-derived CDR1 and CDR2 are WNHNN and SYGVQD (reference sequence). CDR3 in amino acids: CASSEIGQGSHEQYF. The CDR3 DNA sequence: TGCGCCAGCAGTGAGATAGGCCAGGGGAGCCACGAGCAGTACTTC.